These T cell receptor beta chains were read from a single sample in a study of OX40 agonist ivuxolimab in advanced cancers. Sequencing used immunoSEQ multiplex PCR; TCRdb keeps in-frame clones, though not all of them. Here the sample spans approximately 90,000 clones, roughly 91% being singletons. The sequenced sample was CD4+ or CD8+ T cells sorted from blood, obtained in a trial of the OX40 agonist ivuxolimab. The receptors shown here come from an adult with an advanced solid tumor such as melanoma, head and neck, liver or kidney cancer. The CDR3 runs from the conserved cysteine through the conserved F or W. D genes are given only for firm matches. Expanded clones get a size class; other rows say once, few or many, or leave the size out.

d_gene	len	abundance	v_gene	j_gene	CDR3nt	CDR3aa
.	13	.	TRBV6-5	TRBJ1-5	TGTGCCAGCAGCTTCAGAAACAATCAGCCCCAGCATTTT	CASSFRNNQPQHF
TRBD2	16	.	TRBV7-2	TRBJ2-6	TGTGCCAGCAGCTTTAGCGGGAGCGGTGGGGCCAACGTCCTGACTTTC	CASSFSGSGGANVLTF
.	11	once	TRBV28	TRBJ2-2	TGTGCCAGCATCCACACCGGGGAGCTGTTTTTT	CASIHTGELFF
.	13	.	TRBV29-1	TRBJ1-1	TGCAGCGTTTCGGGGGCTGTGAACACTGAAGCTTTCTTT	CSVSGAVNTEAFF
.	14	.	TRBV6-6	TRBJ2-3	TGTGCCAGCAGTTCCTTCACTAGAACGAGTACGCAGTATTTT	CASSSFTRTSTQYF
.	13	.	TRBV9	TRBJ1-2	TGTGCCAGCAGCGTACAGGGCAACTATGGCTACACCTTC	CASSVQGNYGYTF
.	16	.	TRBV28	TRBJ2-2	TGTGCCAGCAGGTTAGGTGGTACGGGGAACACCGGGGAGCTGTTTTTT	CASRLGGTGNTGELFF
.	13	.	TRBV7-2	TRBJ2-2	TGTGCCAGCAGCTCACAGATCACCGGGGAGCTGTTTTTT	CASSSQITGELFF
.	12	.	TRBV6-6	TRBJ2-3	TGTGCCAGCAGTTCGGCCCCAGATACGCAGTATTTT	CASSSAPDTQYF
.	14	.	TRBV19	TRBJ2-2	TGTGCCAGTAGTAGCGGGCAGGGCACCGGGGAGCTGTTTTTT	CASSSGQGTGELFF
.	16	.	TRBV23-1	TRBJ1-4	TGCGCCAGCAGTCAATCGTACAGAGCAACTAATGAAAAACTGTTTTTT	CASSQSYRATNEKLFF
.	15	.	TRBV18	TRBJ2-5	TGTGCCAGCTCACCACCGGGCAGGAGGCAAGAGACCCAGTACTTC	CASSPPGRRQETQYF
.	14	.	TRBV5-6	TRBJ2-1	TGTGCCAGCAGCTCGGGCTTAACCTACAATGAGCAGTTCTTC	CASSSGLTYNEQFF
TRBD1	14	.	TRBV28	TRBJ1-1	TGTGCCAGCAGACCGACAGGGGGATACACTGAAGCTTTCTTT	CASRPTGGYTEAFF
.	13	.	TRBV7-9	TRBJ2-5	TGTGCCAGCAGCTTAGCCAACCAAGAGACCCAGTACTTC	CASSLANQETQYF
.	13	.	TRBV19	TRBJ2-7	TGTGCCAGTAGTATGGGACATAGCTACGAGCAGTACTTC	CASSMGHSYEQYF
.	13	.	TRBV27	TRBJ1-1	TGTGCCAGCAGTCTGAAACTGGGCACTGAAGCTTTCTTT	CASSLKLGTEAFF
.	13	.	TRBV5-1	TRBJ2-7	TGCGCCAGCAGCCCCCCGGGGCGATACGAGCAGTACTTC	CASSPPGRYEQYF
.	15	.	TRBV28	TRBJ1-5	TGTGCCAGCAGTTTGTTGAAGGGTGGCAATCAGCCCCAGCATTTT	CASSLLKGGNQPQHF
.	16	.	TRBV19	TRBJ1-1	TGTGCCAGTACCAGGCAAGGGGCGGTCTGGGGCACTGAAGCTTTCTTT	CASTRQGAVWGTEAFF
TRBD1	15	once	TRBV4-3	TRBJ2-1	TGCGCCAGCAGCCAACCGGGACAGATATACAATGAGCAGTTCTTC	CASSQPGQIYNEQFF
.	15	.	TRBV7-2	TRBJ1-2	TGTGCCAGCAGCTTACAGGGATCGGGTAACTATGGCTACACCTTC	CASSLQGSGNYGYTF
TRBD1	18	.	TRBV19	TRBJ1-5	TGTGCCAGTAGTAGCACGGCCCCACAGGGGGCCAGCAATCAGCCCCAGCATTTT	CASSSTAPQGASNQPQHF
.	17	.	TRBV19	TRBJ1-5	TGTGCCAGTAGTATACCGCCAGTGGGCAGGGAGAGTCAGCCCCAGCATTTT	CASSIPPVGRESQPQHF
.	15	.	TRBV18	TRBJ1-1	TGTGCCAGCTCACCACCGGAACAGCTGAACACTGAAGCTTTCTTT	CASSPPEQLNTEAFF
TRBD2	16	.	TRBV7-9	TRBJ2-3	TGTGCCAGCAGCCCCCGCCCGACTAGCGGCACAGATACGCAGTATTTT	CASSPRPTSGTDTQYF
.	10	.	TRBV19	TRBJ1-2	TGTGCCAGTGGATCCTATGGCTACACCTTC	CASGSYGYTF
TRBD2	16	.	TRBV7-2	TRBJ2-3	TGTGCCAGCAGCCCCTTTGGGCGGGGGAACACAGATACGCAGTATTTT	CASSPFGRGNTDTQYF
.	14	once	TRBV19	TRBJ2-3	TGTGCCAGTAGTATAGGAACGGGGCGAGATACGCAGTATTTT	CASSIGTGRDTQYF
TRBD2	17	.	TRBV13	TRBJ2-1	TGTGCCAGCAGCTCGACTAGCCCGATGGGCTCCTACAATGAGCAGTTCTTC	CASSSTSPMGSYNEQFF
TRBD1	14	once	TRBV7-9	TRBJ1-4	TGTGCCAGCAGCTCCGATGACAGGGGTGAAAAACTGTTTTTT	CASSSDDRGEKLFF
.	13	.	TRBV5-4	TRBJ2-7	TGTGCCAGCAGCTTGGGTGATCGCTACGAGCAGTACTTC	CASSLGDRYEQYF
TRBD1	14	.	TRBV2	TRBJ2-7	TGTGCCGGAATGACAGGGGCGGAAGCCTACGAGCAGTACTTC	CAGMTGAEAYEQYF
.	13	.	TRBV30	TRBJ2-4	TGTGCCTGGAGTACAGGTACCCAAAACATTCAGTACTTC	CAWSTGTQNIQYF
.	17	.	TRBV7-8	TRBJ1-5	TGTGCCAGCAGCCCCCTTTGGACAGCATATAGCAATCAGCCCCAGCATTTT	CASSPLWTAYSNQPQHF
TRBD1	15	once	TRBV10-3	TRBJ2-7	TGTGCCACCAGGGGGACGGCTAAGAGCTCCTACGAGCAGTACTTC	CATRGTAKSSYEQYF
.	11	.	TRBV5-6	TRBJ2-1	TGTGCCAGCAGCCTACACAATGAGCAGTTCTTC	CASSLHNEQFF
.	14	.	TRBV27	TRBJ1-1	TGTGCCAGCAGTTTCCAGGGGCGGAACACTGAAGCTTTCTTT	CASSFQGRNTEAFF
.	14	.	TRBV4-1	TRBJ2-5	TGCGCCAGCAGCCAGCAGGGTTTGGAAGAGACCCAGTACTTC	CASSQQGLEETQYF
.	17	few	TRBV28	TRBJ2-7	TGTGCCAGCAGCCAAACAGGGGGGGCGGGAGGCGGCTACGAGCAGTACTTC	CASSQTGGAGGGYEQYF
TRBD1	16	.	TRBV28	TRBJ1-3	TGTGCCAGCAGTGTTCCCCAGGGGGCCTCTGGAAACACCATATATTTT	CASSVPQGASGNTIYF
TRBD2	15	.	TRBV28	TRBJ2-1	TGTGCCAGCAGGGATCGGACTAGCGGGTTAAATGAGCAGTTCTTC	CASRDRTSGLNEQFF
TRBD2	18	.	TRBV18	TRBJ2-2	TGTGCCAGCTCACCACGGGCTAGCGGGAGCTCGGCCACCGGGGAGCTGTTTTTT	CASSPRASGSSATGELFF
.	12	.	TRBV7-9	TRBJ2-7	TGTGCCAGCAGCTTACCCCCCAACGAGCAGTACTTC	CASSLPPNEQYF
TRBD1	16	once	TRBV30	TRBJ1-6	TGTGCCTGGAGTTCCACCGGGACAGGGGGTAATTCACCCCTCCACTTT	CAWSSTGTGGNSPLHF
TRBD2	14	.	TRBV7-2	TRBJ2-7	TGTGCCAGCAGCTTAGCGGGAGGGCCCTACGAGCAGTACTTC	CASSLAGGPYEQYF
.	17	.	TRBV19	TRBJ2-4	TGTGCCAGTAGTATTTGGATACAGGGAGTTGCCAAAAACATTCAGTACTTC	CASSIWIQGVAKNIQYF
TRBD1	14	.	TRBV5-8	TRBJ2-5	TGTGCCAGCAGCTTGGTACAGGGGCGAGAGACCCAGTACTTC	CASSLVQGRETQYF